The 6 T cell receptor beta chains below all came from one sample that was sequenced in a study of T-cell memory formation after mild COVID-19. TCRdb re-derived calls from the 5' RACE reads in MiXCR, one entry per CDR3 protein. The sample has 350,000 to 450,000 distinct CDR3 sequences; more than 20% are singletons. The sample consisted of PBMCs or a T cell subset sorted from them (not recorded which). Receptor source: an adult woman who had mild COVID-19 (a few samples of this study predate the infection). Cell type and time point are not known.

This clonotype was seen a handful of times. The CDR3 sequence: CATSDPRVGDYGYTF. The CDR3 DNA reads as TGTGCCACCAGTGATCCCCGAGTGGGAGACTATGGCTACACCTTC. The chain employs TRBV24-1 and TRBJ1-2, with D unclear. The germline CDR1 and CDR2 sequences are KGHDR and SFDVKD. The CDR3 consists of 15 residues. Trimming stripped 3 bases from V and 3 bases from J, with 13 bases between.

The chain uses TRBV12-3 or TRBV12-4 and TRBJ1-2; 8 bases are a match to TRBD1. This CDR3 has 17 amino acids. V dropped 8 bases and J dropped 4; count of bases not matched to a gene: 18. CDR3 amino acids: CASSSRGGGQGSYGYTF. The CDR3 coding sequence is TGTGCCAGCTCATCCCGCGGGGGCGGACAGGGAAGCTATGGCTACACCTTC.

V and J are TRBV30 and TRBJ1-4; 7 bases match TRBD1. CDR1 GTSNPN and CDR2 SVGIG come from the germline V gene (reference sequence). This CDR3 is built from 15 residues. V lost 1 base, J lost 8 bases, and 10 bases stayed unmatched. Here the CDR3 reads CAWSGYGTAEEKLFF. The CDR3 nucleotides read TGTGCCTGGAGTGGCTACGGGACAGCCGAGGAAAAACTGTTTTTT.

The rearrangement links TRBV12-3 or TRBV12-4 to TRBJ1-1; TRBD1 agrees at 7 bases. With V trimmed by 5 bases and J by 11 bases, 2 bases remained unmatched. The CDR3 loop spans 10 amino acids. In DNA, the CDR3 is TGTGCCAGCAGTCAGGGGGTGGCTTTCTTT. Encoded protein: CASSQGVAFF.

The sample holds many counts of this clonotype. As DNA, the CDR3 is TGCAGCGTTGCCCAATCACATCACCAAGAGACCCAGTACTTC. This sequence encodes CSVAQSHHQETQYF. This chain joins TRBV29-1 and TRBJ2-5; no clear D. The CDR3 loop spans 14 amino acids. CDR1 and CDR2 from the germline V gene are SQVTM and ANQGSEA. Trimming took 4 bases from V and 0 from J, leaving 12 bases between them.

In this sample, this clonotype turned up a few times. The rearrangement joins TRBV29-1 to TRBJ2-7; D is unresolved. The CDR3 has 12 residues. Germline V gene sequence: CDR1 SQVTM, CDR2 ANQGSEA. The V end was cut by 4 bases, the J end by 2 bases, with 9 bases between. CDR3 coding DNA: TGCAGCGTTGTGGGCCAGCCCTACGAGCAGTACTTC. This encodes CSVVGQPYEQYF.